This entry lists 23 T cell receptor beta chains sequenced from one sample in a study of tumor-infiltrating lymphocytes in primary liver carcinoma (dated by TCRdb to about 2017). Total RNA and DNA were co-extracted without cell sorting from roughly 20-30 mg of bulk tissue using the AllPrep DNA/RNA mini kit. The sequencing machine was an Illumina HiSeq 2500. Using a constant-region primer and ProtoScript II reverse transcriptase, TCRbeta-specific cDNA was reverse-transcribed from around 500 ng total RNA. TCRbeta libraries were built with three nested multiplex PCR rounds, a slightly modified ARM-PCR procedure. The first two PCR rounds used multiplex TRBV1-TRBV30 forward primers with a Cbeta reverse primer, each for approximately 11 cycles. The public reads were reanalyzed by TCRdb: fastp trimming at Q25, MiXCR alignment, in-frame beta chains only. Identical CDR3 protein sequences are pooled into one entry, listed with their most common genes and DNA. The table for this sample lists tens of thousands of distinct CDR3 sequences; about 80% of them were counted only once. The ten largest clones capture 25% to 30% of the sample.

Sequenced input: liver tumor tissue from sampling region 3. The sample's cell subset or site, from its label and the paper: tumor region T3, left-lateral pole. The receptors here all came from a middle-aged man with primary liver carcinoma and hepatitis B virus infection.

The chain has TRBV14 and TRBJ2-1; D remains ambiguous. Germline CDR1 is SGHDN and CDR2 is FVKESK. This CDR3 has 15 residues. Here the CDR3 reads CGCSPTPGTYNEQFF. The CDR3 bases are TGTGGCTGCAGCCCTACTCCCGGCACCTACAATGAGCAGTTCTTC.

With regard to this clonotype: At one end the junction does not follow the germline gene, possibly because of a read error. The CDR3 loop is CAISPPGREDYGYTF. CDR3 bases: TGTGCCATCAGTCCCCCCGGCAGGGAGGACTATGGCTACACCTTC. The V gene is TRBV6-6, the J gene TRBJ1-2; possible D gene TRBD1, 5 bases. The CDR3 is 15 residues long. In germline, CDR1 is MNHNY, CDR2 SVGAGI (reference sequence).

With regard to this clonotype: One end of the junction fails to match germline, which may point to a read error. V is TRBV12-3 or TRBV12-4 and J is TRBJ2-1; weak D call: TRBD2 (6 bases). The CDR3 contains 17 residues. CDR3 bases: TGTTCCAGCAGTTTAGAAGGCATAGGTGGAGGGTCCAATGAGCAGTTCTTC. Translation: CSSSLEGIGGGSNEQFF.

This clonotype has a handful of counts. Sequence at one end of the junction differs from germline and may be a read error. The chain employs TRBV11-2 and TRBJ2-3; perhaps D is TRBD1 or TRBD2 (6 bases each). Germline V CDR1 and CDR2: SGHAT, FQNNGV. The CDR3 is made up of 16 amino acids. The CDR3 here is CGSSLDVGGLTDTQYF. CDR3 DNA: TGCGGCAGCAGCTTAGATGTGGGGGGCCTCACAGATACGCAGTATTTT.

As to this clonotype: The junction and the germline gene differ at one end; a read error may be behind it. The CDR3 here is CASRSPDRGENSSLHF. The CDR3 coding sequence is TGTGCCAGCAGATCACCGGACAGGGGAGAAAATTCATCCCTCCACTTT. This chain links TRBV6-6 with TRBJ1-6; TRBD1 matches 9 bases. Germline CDR1 reads MNHNY; CDR2 reads SVGAGI (reference sequence). The CDR3 is 16 residues long.

For this clonotype: At one end, the junction sequence differs from germline, possibly due to a read error. The chain recombines TRBV4-1 with TRBJ2-1; TRBD2 matches 9 bases. Germline V lookup: CDR1 MGHRA, CDR2 YSYEKL. The CDR3 loop spans 17 amino acids. The CDR3 nucleotides are TGTGCCAACAGCCAAGATATGGGACTAGCAGTCTACAATGAGCTGTTCTTC. Protein: CANSQDMGLAVYNELFF.

With respect to this clonotype: This CDR3 fails to terminate in the conserved phenylalanine or tryptophan, so it likely reflects a read error. V is TRBV11-2 and J is TRBJ2-1; 12 positions match TRBD2. The CDR3 runs to 16 residues. Germline V gene sequence: CDR1 SGHAT, CDR2 FQNNGV. CDR3 nucleotides: TGTGCCTGCAGCCTTCGACTAGCGGGAGATTTCAATGAGCAGTTCTTG. Its translation is CACSLRLAGDFNEQFL.

In its sample, this clonotype was seen a few times. Relative to the germline gene, one junction end is altered; a read error may explain this. V gene TRBV6-6 combines with J gene TRBJ1-1; perhaps TRBD1 as D (6 bases). There are 15 residues in the CDR3. Germline V gene sequence: CDR1 MNHNY, CDR2 SVGAGI (reference sequence). The CDR3 DNA follows: TGTGCCAGCAGCCCCCGGACAGTTGTGAACATTGAAGCTTTCTTT. This sequence encodes CASSPRTVVNIEAFF.

Regarding this clonotype: Since a much larger clone is just one base distant, this may be a read error. The chain couples TRBV10-3 to TRBJ1-2; tentatively, D is TRBD1 (5 bases). The germline CDR1 and CDR2 sequences are ENHRY and SYGVKD. The CDR3 has 13 amino acids. CDR3 in amino acids: CAIGTGPNYGCTF. The DNA for the CDR3 is TGTGCCATCGGAACAGGCCCTAACTATGGCTGCACCTTC.

This rearrangement joins TRBV28 to TRBJ1-1; D is unclear. The CDR3 consists of 14 residues. With 2 bases removed from V and 14 bases from J, the gap between germline ends came to 21 bases. CDR1 and CDR2 (germline): MDHEN, SYDVKM. The CDR3 DNA follows: TGTGCCAGCAGTTTAGGCACGGAGAGGACTGAAGTCTTCTTT. It specifies CASSLGTERTEVFF.

This clonotype was counted ten times or more. The genes are TRBV5-4 and TRBJ2-3; 7 bases match TRBD1. CDR3 length: 15 residues. CDR1 SGHNT and CDR2 YYREEE come from the germline V gene (reference sequence). V was pared by 4 bases and J by 7 bases, with 12 bases of the junction left unmatched. The CDR3 nucleotides read TGTGCCAGCAGCATAGGGGGCGGCTCACCGAATACGCAGTATTTT. This encodes CASSIGGGSPNTQYF.

The chain carries TRBV7-8 and TRBJ2-1; D is tentatively TRBD1 or TRBD2 (5 bases each). Between the trimmed V and J ends, which lost 8 bases and 13 bases, there was a span of 27 bases. Germline CDR1 reads SGHVS; CDR2 reads FQNEAQ. The CDR3 totals 15 residues. This chain's CDR3 is CASFYHPGAYNGQFF. DNA of the CDR3: TGTGCCAGCTTCTATCACCCCGGGGCCTACAATGGACAGTTCTTC. Drawing the rest from reference TRBV7-8 and TRBJ2-1, the complete variable domain is GAGVSQSPRYKVAKRGQDVALRCDPISGHVSLFWYQQALGQGPEFLTYFQNEAQLDKSGLPSDRFFAERPEGSVSTLKIQRTQQEDSAVYLCASFYHPGAYNGQFFGPGTRLTVL.

Points on this clonotype: Without the conserved terminal phenylalanine or tryptophan, this CDR3 likely stems from a read error. CDR3 sequence reads: CANSYRENTEAFS. The CDR3 DNA reads TGCGCCAACAGCTACAGGGAGAACACTGAAGCTTTCTCT. The J gene is TRBJ1-1, the V gene TRBV4-1, with a tentative D call TRBD1 (6 bases). This CDR3 is built from 13 residues. The germline gives CDR1 MGHRA, CDR2 YSYEKL.

As concerns this clonotype: This may be a read error: a much more frequent sequence differs by one nucleotide. The V and J genes are TRBV5-1 and TRBJ2-5; D unclear. CDR1 SGHRS and CDR2 YFSETQ come from the germline V gene. The V gene lost 2 bases and the J gene lost 2 bases, with 10 bases spanning the gap. CDR3 size: 14 residues. CDR3 region: CASSFGMEQETQYF. The DNA of the CDR3 is TGCGCCAGCAGCTTTGGGATGGAGCAAGAGACCCAGTACTTC.

A remark on this clonotype: A much larger clone is a single base away; this may be a read error. This chain joins TRBV2 and TRBJ2-1; D gene unclear. The CDR3 extends over 13 amino acids. The V end lost 7 bases, the J end lost 7 bases, and 14 bases lay between the germline ends. Per germline, CDR1 SNHLY and CDR2 FYNNEI. CDR3 loop: CASNNEVGNEQFF. DNA for the CDR3: TGTGCCAGCAACAACGAAGTCGGAAATGAGCAGTTCTTC.

A word on this clonotype: One end of the junction varies from germline; a read error may be responsible. The chain links TRBV11-1 to TRBJ2-1; 9 bases are shared with TRBD2. CDR3 size: 17 residues. CDR1 and CDR2 (germline): SGHAT, FQDESV (reference sequence). The CDR3 nucleotides are TGTGCCAGCGGCCTGGGAGTAGCGGGAGAAGTTGACAATGAGCAGCTCTTC. Amino acid sequence: CASGLGVAGEVDNEQLF.

This clonotype was detected only once. V usage is TRBV12-3 or TRBV12-4 and J usage is TRBJ1-5; D unclear. This CDR3 is 14 amino acids long. Trimming removed 9 bases from V and 2 bases from J, with 14 bases in between. CDR3 residues: CASTSAQGNQPQHF. Written as DNA, the CDR3 is TGTGCCAGTACTTCAGCGCAGGGCAATCAGCCCCAGCATTTT.

There are a few counts of this clonotype. One end of the junction fails to match germline, which may point to a read error. CDR3 in DNA: TGTGCCAGCAGTCTGCGGGTAGGGAGCACAGATGCGCAGTATTTT. This translates into CASSLRVGSTDAQYF. The V gene is TRBV28, the J gene TRBJ2-3; tentative D call: TRBD2 (5 bases). The CDR3 extends over 15 amino acids. The germline gives CDR1 MDHEN, CDR2 SYDVKM.

This clonotype was counted between two and nine times. Possible read error: a much larger clone is one base away. CDR3: CASSLGDSYQSQHF. Written as DNA, the CDR3 is TGTGCCAGCAGCTTGGGGGACAGTTATCAGTCCCAGCATTTT. The V call is TRBV5-6, the J call TRBJ1-5, with TRBD1 identical over 7 bases. The length of the CDR3 is 14 residues. CDR1 SGHDT and CDR2 YYEEEE come from the germline V gene.

This clonotype was counted at least ten times. The genes are TRBV7-9 and TRBJ2-3, with 7 bases identical to TRBD2. The CDR3 extends over 14 amino acids. Per the germline V gene, CDR1 is SEHNR and CDR2 is FQNEAQ (reference sequence). Trimming removed 5 bases from V and 4 bases from J; junction bases left unmatched: 6. CDR3 loop: CASSNGAGADTQYF. The CDR3 DNA reads TGTGCCAGCAGCAATGGGGCGGGAGCAGATACGCAGTATTTT. Using reference TRBV7-9 and TRBJ2-3 for the parts outside the CDR3, the full variable domain is DTGVSQNPRHKITKRGQNVTFRCDPISEHNRLYWYRQTLGQGPEFLTYFQNEAQLEKSRLLSDRFSAERPKGSFSTLEIQRTEQGDSAMYLCASSNGAGADTQYFGPGTRLTVL.

As regards this clonotype: The conserved final phenylalanine or tryptophan is absent from the CDR3, which likely points to a read error. The DNA is left out, because the CDR3 cannot be placed on it with certainty; the CDR3 is given as TCRdb lists it. The rearrangement links TRBV11-2 to TRBJ1-4. The germline V gene encodes CDR1 SGHAT and CDR2 FQNNGV. The CDR3 is made up of 11 amino acids, end residues included. CDR3 residues: CACSLQGPLFS.

Details on this clonotype: Given the absence of the conserved phenylalanine or tryptophan at the CDR3 end, a read error is likely. The chain joins TRBV2 to TRBJ2-7; perhaps TRBD1 as D (6 bases). This CDR3 is built from 13 residues. CDR1 and CDR2 from the germline V gene are SNHLY and FYNNEI. V shed 3 bases and J shed 10 bases, with 16 bases lying between them. CDR3 sequence (DNA): TGTGCCAGCAGTGAGGCTCCAACCGGGACACAGTACTTA. This codes for CASSEAPTGTQYL.

In the case of this clonotype: A read error is likely, as this CDR3 ends without the conserved phenylalanine or tryptophan. The limits of the CDR3 on the DNA are not certain, so only TCRdb's listed CDR3 is given. J is TRBJ1-1 and V is TRBV11-2; the table assigns TRBD1, which was not confirmed against the DNA. Looked up from germline, CDR1 is SGHAT and CDR2 is FQNNGV. Including both end residues, the CDR3 is 14 amino acids long. CDR3 in amino acids: CASSLQTGGTETFL.